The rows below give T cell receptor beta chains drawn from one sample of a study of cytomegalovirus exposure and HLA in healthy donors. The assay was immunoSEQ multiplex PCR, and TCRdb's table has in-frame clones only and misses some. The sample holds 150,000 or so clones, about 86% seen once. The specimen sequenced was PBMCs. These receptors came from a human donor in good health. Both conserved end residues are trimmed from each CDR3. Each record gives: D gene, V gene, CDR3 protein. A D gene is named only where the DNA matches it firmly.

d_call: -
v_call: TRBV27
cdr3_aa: ASSPRVWEKLF

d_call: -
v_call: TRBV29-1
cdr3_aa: SVETIIGNEQF

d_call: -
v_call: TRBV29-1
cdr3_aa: SVARGLMNTEAF

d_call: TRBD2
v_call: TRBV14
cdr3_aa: ASSQRLAGVRQETQY

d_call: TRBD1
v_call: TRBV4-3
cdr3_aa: ASSQSKGQGIYNEQF

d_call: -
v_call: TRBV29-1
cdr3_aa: SVDSLSGANVLT

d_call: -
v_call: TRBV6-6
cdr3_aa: ASSYSEGSGYEQY

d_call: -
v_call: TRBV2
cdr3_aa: ASVVRAGDGYT

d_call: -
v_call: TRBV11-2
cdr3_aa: ASSLIGVAQPQH

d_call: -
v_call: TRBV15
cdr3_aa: ATKGLNQGNTEAF

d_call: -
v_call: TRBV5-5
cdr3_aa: ASSLGPSGGIRNGYT

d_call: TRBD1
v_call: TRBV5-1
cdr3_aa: ASSKDRDKGYT

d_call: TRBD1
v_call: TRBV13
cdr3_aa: ASSLYGTGNYEQY

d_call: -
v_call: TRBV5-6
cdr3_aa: ASSLTGNPGELF

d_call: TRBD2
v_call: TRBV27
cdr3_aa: ANSATSGSYNEQF

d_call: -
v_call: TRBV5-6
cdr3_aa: ASRGSGDAYNEQF

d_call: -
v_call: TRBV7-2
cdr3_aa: ASSLLRRNQPQH

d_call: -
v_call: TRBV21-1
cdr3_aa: ARASGRRQETQY

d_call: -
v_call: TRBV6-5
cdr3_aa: ASSRGHSYEQY

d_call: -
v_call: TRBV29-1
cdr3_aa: SVPTASSSGANVLT

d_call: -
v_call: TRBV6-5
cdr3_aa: ASSSFKGLNSYEQY

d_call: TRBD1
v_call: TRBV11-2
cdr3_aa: ASSKGQGALSGANVLT

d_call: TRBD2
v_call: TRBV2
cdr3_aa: ASSERLAGVYEQY

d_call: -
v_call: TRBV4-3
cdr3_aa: ASSHVGTDRAGELF

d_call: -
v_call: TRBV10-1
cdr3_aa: ASSRDLSSYEQY

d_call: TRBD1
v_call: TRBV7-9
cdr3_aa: ASSLAQGFNEQF

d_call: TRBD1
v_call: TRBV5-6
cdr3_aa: ASSWTGRYEQY

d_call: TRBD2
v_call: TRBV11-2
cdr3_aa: ASSFGTNYEQY

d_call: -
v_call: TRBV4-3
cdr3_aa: ASSQDIDSYQPQH

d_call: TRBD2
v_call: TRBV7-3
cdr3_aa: ASSNSGDEQF

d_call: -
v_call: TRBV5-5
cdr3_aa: ASSLGVQGSGNTIY

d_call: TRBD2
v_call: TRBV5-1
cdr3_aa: ASSPTTLAGVGGEQF

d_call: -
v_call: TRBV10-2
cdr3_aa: ASSKGLGGTEAF

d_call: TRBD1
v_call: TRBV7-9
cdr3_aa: ASSPGQVNTEAF